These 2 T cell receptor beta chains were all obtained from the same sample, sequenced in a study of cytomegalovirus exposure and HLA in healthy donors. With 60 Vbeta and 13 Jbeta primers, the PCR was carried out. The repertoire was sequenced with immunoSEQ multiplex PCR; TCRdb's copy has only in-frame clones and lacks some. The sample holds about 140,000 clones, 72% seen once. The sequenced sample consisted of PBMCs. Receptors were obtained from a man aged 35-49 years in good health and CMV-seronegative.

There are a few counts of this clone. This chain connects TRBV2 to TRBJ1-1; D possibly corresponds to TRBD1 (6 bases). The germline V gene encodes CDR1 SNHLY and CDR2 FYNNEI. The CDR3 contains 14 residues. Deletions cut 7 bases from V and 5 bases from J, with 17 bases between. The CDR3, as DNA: TGTGCCAGCAATCCCCTCAGGGGAAGGACTGAAGCTTTCTTT. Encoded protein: CASNPLRGRTEAFF.

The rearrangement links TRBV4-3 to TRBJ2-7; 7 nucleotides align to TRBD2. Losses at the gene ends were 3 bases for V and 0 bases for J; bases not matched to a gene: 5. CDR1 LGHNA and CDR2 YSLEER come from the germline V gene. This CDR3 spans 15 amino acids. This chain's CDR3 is CASSQSPSGSYEQYF. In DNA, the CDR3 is TGCGCCAGCAGCCAGAGCCCTAGCGGCTCCTACGAGCAGTACTTC.